The 28 T cell receptor beta chains below come from one sample, sequenced in a study of T cells in localized non-small cell lung cancer. TCRdb's table, derived via immunoSEQ multiplex PCR, lists solely in-frame clones and lacks some. Here the sample spans 20,000 to 25,000 clones, 65% to 85% being singletons. The source was PBMCs, collected before any cancer treatment. The receptor source for this set is a man aged 35-69 years with stage II lung adenocarcinoma.

This chain connects TRBV9 to TRBJ2-7, with TRBD2 as a possible D gene (6 bases). The ends were cut back, 3 bases at V and 6 bases at J, with 25 bases in the middle. CDR1 and CDR2 (germline): SGDLS, YYNGEE. The CDR3 sequence is 17 residues long. CDR3 sequence (DNA): TGTGCCAGCAGCGCCCAGGTGGGAGGTCAGGCTGTAAGCGAGCAGTACTTC. It is translated as CASSAQVGGQAVSEQYF.

This clone was counted only a few times. This rearrangement joins TRBV6-1 to TRBJ1-2; D unclear. V shed 4 bases and J shed 2 bases, with 8 bases lying between them. The CDR3 is 13 amino acids. In germline, CDR1 is MNHNS, CDR2 SASEGT. This chain's CDR3 is CASSVEKNYGYTF. CDR3 in DNA: TGTGCCAGCAGTGTTGAAAAGAACTATGGCTACACCTTC.

V and J are TRBV19 and TRBJ1-4, with D maybe TRBD1 (5 bases). Germline CDR1 LNHDA, CDR2 SQIVND (reference sequence). The CDR3 extends over 15 amino acids. V was pared by 1 base and J by 14 bases, with 20 bases between. CDR3 nucleotides: TGTGCCAGTAGTATAGTTGGGGGAACCGTAGGGTCGCTGTTTTTT. Protein product: CASSIVGGTVGSLFF.

V usage is TRBV11-3 and J usage is TRBJ2-2; tentatively, D is TRBD1 or TRBD2 (5 bases each). Germline V lookup: CDR1 SGHNT, CDR2 YENEEA. CDR3 length: 16 amino acids. V shed 5 bases and J shed 4 bases, with 17 bases lying between them. The CDR3 is CASSESSGRGTGELFF. The CDR3 nucleotides read TGTGCCAGCAGCGAATCTTCGGGGCGAGGCACCGGGGAGCTGTTTTTT.

The rearrangement uses TRBV4-2 and TRBJ1-5; D may be TRBD1 (5 bases). This CDR3 contains 14 residues. Germline CDR1 is LGHNA and CDR2 is YNFKEQ. Trimming left V 0 bases short and J 7 bases short, with 10 bases between. The CDR3 nucleotides read TGTGCCAGCAGCCAAGACAGGGAAGGACAGCCCCAGCATTTT. This codes for CASSQDREGQPQHF.

The chain carries TRBV4-2 and TRBJ2-7, with D unclear. The CDR3 length is 14 residues. In germline, CDR1 is LGHNA, CDR2 YNFKEQ. V was cut by 4 bases and J by 5 bases, with 15 bases left in between. CDR3 loop: CASSPATVRHEQYF. Written as DNA, the CDR3 is TGTGCCAGCAGCCCCGCGACCGTCCGACACGAGCAGTACTTC.

The chain has TRBV18 and TRBJ2-7; 16 nucleotides line up with TRBD2. V was pared by 2 bases and J by 7 bases, with 8 bases of the junction left unmatched. The length of the CDR3 is 17 residues. In germline, CDR1 is KGHSH, CDR2 LQKENI. The CDR3 spells CASSPVGLAGGPREQYF. As DNA, the CDR3 is TGTGCCAGCTCACCAGTGGGACTAGCGGGAGGGCCTCGAGAGCAGTACTTC.

This clone has a single count. In nucleotides, the CDR3 is TGTGCCAGCAGCCTAAGAGGATCCAGGGGGTTAGGTAATGAGCAGTTCTTC. Protein product: CASSLRGSRGLGNEQFF. The rearrangement uses TRBV9 and TRBJ2-1; 7 bases line up with TRBD1. Germline CDR1 SGDLS, CDR2 YYNGEE. The CDR3 length is 17 residues. V lost 4 bases, J lost 7 bases, and 17 bases stayed unmatched.

V and J are TRBV5-1 and TRBJ1-5, with TRBD1 matching 8 bases. The V gene end was trimmed by 5 bases and the J gene end by 5 bases; junction bases not matched to a gene: 9. Germline loops: CDR1 SGHRS, CDR2 YFSETQ. The CDR3 extends over 15 amino acids. The CDR3, as DNA: TGCGCCAGCAGTAGGTCAGGGGGCGATGATCAGCCCCAGCATTTT. It translates to CASSRSGGDDQPQHF.

The CDR3 here is CAISESGGQAYNSPLHF. The CDR3 bases are TGTGCCATCAGTGAGTCAGGGGGACAGGCCTATAATTCACCCCTCCACTTT. J is TRBJ1-6 and V is TRBV10-3; 8 positions match TRBD1. CDR3 length: 17 amino acids. Germline CDR1 is ENHRY and CDR2 is SYGVKD. V gave up 0 bases and J gave up 2 bases; unmatched junction bases: 3.

The chain carries TRBV25-1 and TRBJ1-6; D not certain. Trimming removed 1 base at V and 14 bases at J, with 12 bases between. Germline loops: CDR1 MGHDK, CDR2 SYGVNS. The CDR3 is 13 amino acids. The CDR3 DNA is TGTGCCAGCAGTGAATTCGCGAGTGGGGCCCTCCACTTT. It yields the protein CASSEFASGALHF.

The chain has TRBV5-1 and TRBJ2-1; 14 nucleotides match TRBD2. After removal of 4 bases from V and 10 bases from J, the junction contained 4 bases not matched to a gene. The length of the CDR3 is 14 residues. Per the germline V gene, CDR1 is SGHRS and CDR2 is YFSETQ. CDR3 protein: CASSPRTSGREQFF. Written as DNA, the CDR3 is TGCGCCAGCAGCCCTAGGACTAGCGGGAGGGAGCAGTTCTTC. Full variable domain (remainder filled in from reference TRBV5-1 and TRBJ2-1): KAGVTQTPRYLIKTRGQQVTLSCSPISGHRSVSWYQQTPGQGLQFLFEYFSETQRNKGNFPGRFSGRQFSNSRSEMNVSTLELGDSALYLCASSPRTSGREQFFGPGTRLTVL.

V usage is TRBV10-3 and J usage is TRBJ2-1, with 8 nucleotides matching TRBD1. J was trimmed by 6 bases and V by 0 bases; bases with no gene match: 4. This CDR3 region has 15 residues. Germline V lookup: CDR1 ENHRY, CDR2 SYGVKD. CDR3 region: CAISESQGAINEQFF. The CDR3 region has the DNA TGTGCCATCAGTGAGTCTCAGGGGGCGATCAATGAGCAGTTCTTC.

The genes are TRBV19 and TRBJ1-1, with D tentatively TRBD1 (5 bases). The germline V gene encodes CDR1 LNHDA and CDR2 SQIVND (reference sequence). This CDR3 contains 19 residues. Trimming took 0 bases from V and 4 from J, leaving 24 bases between them. Written as DNA, the CDR3 is TGTGCCAGTAGTATAGACTCCCCCCGACAGCCAGGGATGGGCACTGAAGCTTTCTTT. This sequence encodes CASSIDSPRQPGMGTEAFF.

This clone came up once. The chain couples TRBV14 to TRBJ2-1, with D tentatively TRBD2 (6 bases). The CDR3 spans 17 residues. Trimming left V 4 bases short and J 4 bases short, with 20 bases between. Germline CDR1 is SGHDN and CDR2 is FVKESK. The CDR3, as DNA: TGTGCCAGCAGCCGCGTCGCGGGACTTACCCTATACAATGAGCAGTTCTTC. This translates into CASSRVAGLTLYNEQFF.

The V gene is TRBV19, the J gene TRBJ1-1; 7 bases align to TRBD1. The germline gives CDR1 LNHDA, CDR2 SQIVND (reference sequence). Trimming removed 6 bases from V and 4 bases from J; junction bases left unmatched: 5. CDR3 size: 13 residues. Written as DNA, the CDR3 is TGTGCCAGTAGCTTGACAGGGCGCACTGAAGCTTTCTTT. It translates to CASSLTGRTEAFF.

The V and J genes are TRBV4-1 and TRBJ1-1, with D hard to call. Germline CDR1 reads MGHRA; CDR2 reads YSYEKL. Deletions cut 4 bases from V and 3 bases from J, with 12 bases between. CDR3 size: 14 residues. CDR3 sequence reads: CASSLYTVDTEAFF. The CDR3 bases are TGCGCCAGCAGCCTTTATACAGTTGACACTGAAGCTTTCTTT.

This clone has only one observation. This chain connects TRBV7-2 to TRBJ2-1, with TRBD2 as a possible D gene (6 bases). The CDR3 contains 14 residues. Germline CDR1 and CDR2: SGHTA and FQGNSA. V dropped 4 bases and J dropped 9 bases, with 16 bases sitting between them. In nucleotides, the CDR3 is TGTGCCAGCAGCTCTTCGGGACTTCACAGTGAGCAGTTCTTC. Translation: CASSSSGLHSEQFF.

The rearrangement joins TRBV2 to TRBJ2-1, with TRBD2 matching over 7 bases. The CDR3 extends over 14 amino acids. Germline CDR1 and CDR2: SNHLY and FYNNEI. Trimming cost V 4 bases and J 9 bases; bases outside gene matches: 9. The CDR3 reads CASSVTASGGEQFF. CDR3 DNA: TGTGCCAGCAGTGTAACGGCCTCGGGGGGTGAGCAGTTCTTC.

This sequence joins TRBV9 and TRBJ2-7; D is unresolved. This CDR3 spans 14 amino acids. The V gene lost 0 bases and the J gene lost 6 bases, with 13 bases spanning the gap. The germline gives CDR1 SGDLS, CDR2 YYNGEE. CDR3 in amino acids: CASSVEQTLAEQYF. The DNA of the CDR3 is TGTGCCAGCAGCGTAGAACAAACCCTCGCCGAGCAGTACTTC.

The chain combines TRBV5-6 with TRBJ2-2; D is tentatively TRBD1 or TRBD2 (6 bases each). Germline CDR1 is SGHDT and CDR2 is YYEEEE. The germline V and J ends were trimmed by 5 bases and 9 bases, with 29 bases remaining between them. The CDR3 is made up of 18 amino acids. This chain's CDR3 is CASSLPPVGGLGVRELFF. CDR3 in DNA: TGTGCCAGCAGTTTACCCCCGGTGGGGGGCCTTGGTGTGAGGGAGCTGTTTTTT.

This clone was seen a single time. The J gene is TRBJ2-1, the V gene TRBV19; the D call may be TRBD1 or TRBD2 (5 bases each). The CDR3 runs 13 residues. Germline loops: CDR1 LNHDA, CDR2 SQIVND (reference sequence). The ends were cut back, 0 bases at V and 9 bases at J, with 9 bases in the middle. CDR3 coding DNA: TGTGCCAGTAGTATAGAAGAGGGGCTTGAGCAGTTCTTC. Translation gives CASSIEEGLEQFF. The full variable domain, in which reference TRBV19 and TRBJ2-1 provide the parts outside the CDR3, is DGGITQSPKYLFRKEGQNVTLSCEQNLNHDAMYWYRQDPGQGLRLIYYSQIVNDFQKGDIAEGYSVSREKKESFPLTVTSAQKNPTAFYLCASSIEEGLEQFFGPGTRLTVL.

V usage is TRBV7-6 and J usage is TRBJ1-3; no definite D call. The ends were cut back, 6 bases at V and 0 bases at J, with 12 bases in the middle. Germline values: CDR1 SGHVS, CDR2 FNYEAQ. CDR3 size: 15 residues. CDR3 DNA sequence: TGTGCCAGCAGTTACCTATCCGGCTCTGGAAACACCATATATTTT. It yields the protein CASSYLSGSGNTIYF.

This rearrangement joins TRBV19 to TRBJ1-5; possibly TRBD1 for D (6 bases). Germline values: CDR1 LNHDA, CDR2 SQIVND (reference sequence). This CDR3 has 15 residues. V was shortened by 6 bases and J by 1 base, with 13 bases between the two germline ends. The CDR3 reads CASRWEQGSNQPQHF. CDR3 nucleotide sequence: TGTGCCAGTAGATGGGAACAGGGCAGCAATCAGCCCCAGCATTTT.

The CDR3 loop is CASSLGLAETQYF. The DNA of the CDR3 is TGTGCCAGCAGCTTAGGGTTGGCGGAGACCCAGTACTTC. This chain joins TRBV11-2 and TRBJ2-5; D is unresolved. The V and J ends lost 1 base and 5 bases respectively, with 8 bases between them. The germline CDR1 and CDR2 sequences are SGHAT and FQNNGV. The CDR3 sequence is 13 residues long.

The rearrangement uses TRBV5-6 and TRBJ1-2, with TRBD1 matching 8 bases. CDR3 length: 13 residues. The trim removed 4 bases at V and 8 bases at J, leaving 7 bases unmatched. Germline V gene data show CDR1 as SGHDT and CDR2 as YYEEEE. The CDR3 is CASSAGTGGGYTF. The CDR3 DNA reads TGTGCCAGCAGCGCCGGGACAGGTGGCGGCTACACCTTC.

The chain carries TRBV15 and TRBJ2-1, with TRBD1 identical over 7 bases. Trimming cost V 1 base and J 1 base; bases outside gene matches: 4. The CDR3 loop spans 16 amino acids. Germline-derived CDR1 and CDR2 are LNHNV and YYDKDF (reference sequence). CDR3 coding DNA: TGTGCCACCAGCAGAGTAGCGACAGGGTCCTACAATGAGCAGTTCTTC. Its translation is CATSRVATGSYNEQFF.

The V and J genes are TRBV6-5 and TRBJ2-5, with D perhaps given as TRBD1 or TRBD2 (6 bases each). Germline assignment: CDR1 MNHEY and CDR2 SVGAGI. The CDR3 covers 15 residues. Trimming took 6 bases from V and 1 from J, leaving 15 bases between them. In nucleotides, the CDR3 is TGTGCCAGCAGCAATAGGGGGGACATCCAAGAGACCCAGTACTTC. Its protein is CASSNRGDIQETQYF.